This T cell receptor beta chain emerged from a study of patients and donors after allogeneic stem cell transplantation. This clonotype was picked up a small number of times. TCRdb called the RT-PCR reads again in MiXCR, with one record for every CDR3 protein. The profile shows 40,000 to 45,000 distinct CDR3 sequences, 30% to 40% of them singletons. CDR1 and CDR2 from the germline V gene are DFQATT and SNEGSKA (reference sequence). This CDR3 has 13 residues. Trimming left V 6 bases short and J 0 bases short, with 9 bases between. This TCR was recovered from a human donor who was either an allogeneic HSCT recipient or a stem cell or donor lymphocyte infusion donor (not recorded which). It is not recorded whose cells these are; they may come from a transplant donor. The chain joins TRBV20-1 to TRBJ1-3, with no clear D. Sequencing was performed on blood, either unsorted or a sorted T cell fraction (not recorded which). Here the CDR3 DNA reads TGCAGTGCGCGAATCCACTCTGGAAACACCATATATTTT. Amino acid sequence: CSARIHSGNTIYF.